Listed below are T cell receptor beta chains from one sample, sequenced in a study of T cell repertoires in cytomegalovirus infection. Each CDR3 protein is one row after TCRdb ran MiXCR on the reads. The sample carries hundreds of thousands of distinct CDR3 sequences, approximately 33% recorded once. These receptors are not linked to any known antigen. Material: cultured PBMCs, obtained from culture after CMV antigen stimulation. The receptor set was obtained from a human donor in good health (CMV status not recorded). Some clones in this sample may be carry-over from other donors' samples. CDR3s include the opening cysteine and the closing phenylalanine or tryptophan. The order of the fields is CDR3 protein, CDR3 DNA, clone size, J gene, D gene, V gene. D genes are given only for firm matches. Clone size is stated in some rows and not others, as once, few, many or a class when expanded.

CDR3aa: CASSPGTTASTDTQYF; CDR3nt: TGTGCCAGCAGCCCCGGGACCACAGCTAGCACAGATACGCAGTATTTT; abundance: many; j_gene: TRBJ2-3; d_gene: -; v_gene: TRBV7-2
CDR3aa: CATGWQARVTEAFF; CDR3nt: TGTGCCACCGGATGGCAGGCCCGAGTCACTGAAGCTTTCTTT; abundance: -; j_gene: TRBJ1-1; d_gene: -; v_gene: TRBV15
CDR3aa: CASSLAGPQHF; CDR3nt: TGTGCCAGCAGTCTGGCGGGGCCCCAGCATTTT; abundance: -; j_gene: TRBJ1-5; d_gene: -; v_gene: TRBV12-3/TRBV12-4
CDR3aa: CASSLEHWREETQYF; CDR3nt: TGCGCCAGCAGCCTAGAGCACTGGAGGGAAGAGACCCAGTACTTC; abundance: -; j_gene: TRBJ2-5; d_gene: -; v_gene: TRBV4-3
CDR3aa: CATSSPEGGHTGELFF; CDR3nt: TGTGCCACCAGCAGTCCCGAGGGGGGTCACACCGGGGAGCTGTTTTTT; abundance: -; j_gene: TRBJ2-2; d_gene: -; v_gene: TRBV15
CDR3aa: CASSRQPSSYNEQFF; CDR3nt: TGTGCCAGCTCACGCCAACCGAGCTCCTACAATGAGCAGTTCTTC; abundance: -; j_gene: TRBJ2-1; d_gene: -; v_gene: TRBV18
CDR3aa: CASSGRDFPWDEQFF; CDR3nt: TGTGCCAGCAGTGGGCGGGACTTCCCTTGGGATGAGCAGTTCTTC; abundance: -; j_gene: TRBJ2-1; d_gene: -; v_gene: TRBV2
CDR3aa: CASGMRPQETQYF; CDR3nt: TGTGCCAGCGGGATGCGGCCCCAAGAGACCCAGTACTTC; abundance: -; j_gene: TRBJ2-5; d_gene: -; v_gene: TRBV28
CDR3aa: CASSFRTGYNEQFF; CDR3nt: TGTGCCAGCAGCTTCAGGACAGGCTACAATGAGCAGTTCTTC; abundance: once; j_gene: TRBJ2-1; d_gene: TRBD1; v_gene: TRBV7-6
CDR3aa: CASSREGATEAFF; CDR3nt: TGTGCCAGCAGCCGCGAGGGGGCCACTGAAGCTTTCTTT; abundance: -; j_gene: TRBJ1-1; d_gene: TRBD1; v_gene: TRBV7-9
CDR3aa: CASSAGGNTQYF; CDR3nt: TGTGCCAGCAGCGCGGGGGGAAATACGCAGTATTTT; abundance: few; j_gene: TRBJ2-3; d_gene: TRBD2; v_gene: TRBV12-3/TRBV12-4
CDR3aa: CASSPTQGSNQPQHF; CDR3nt: TGTGCCAGCAGCCCGACTCAGGGTAGTAATCAGCCCCAGCATTTT; abundance: many; j_gene: TRBJ1-5; d_gene: -; v_gene: TRBV12-3/TRBV12-4
CDR3aa: CAGGQATYGYTF; CDR3nt: TGTGCCGGGGGACAGGCGACTTATGGCTACACCTTC; abundance: few; j_gene: TRBJ1-2; d_gene: TRBD1; v_gene: TRBV2
CDR3aa: CATSPRGGYGLEGYTF; CDR3nt: TGTGCCACCAGCCCCAGGGGGGGGTATGGATTGGAGGGCTACACCTTC; abundance: -; j_gene: TRBJ1-2; d_gene: TRBD1; v_gene: TRBV15
CDR3aa: CASSEQGMNTEAFF; CDR3nt: TGTGCCAGCAGCGAACAGGGTATGAACACTGAAGCTTTCTTT; abundance: few; j_gene: TRBJ1-1; d_gene: -; v_gene: TRBV7-2
CDR3aa: CASQGGRAYNEQFF; CDR3nt: TGTGCCAGCCAAGGCGGGAGGGCTTACAATGAGCAGTTCTTC; abundance: -; j_gene: TRBJ2-1; d_gene: TRBD2; v_gene: TRBV10-3
CDR3aa: CASSSPGNLGNEQFF; CDR3nt: TGTGCCAGCAGCTCCCCGGGGAACCTCGGCAATGAGCAGTTCTTC; abundance: -; j_gene: TRBJ2-1; d_gene: -; v_gene: TRBV7-4
CDR3aa: CASSLDWNTGELFF; CDR3nt: TGTGCCAGCAGCTTAGACTGGAACACCGGGGAGCTGTTTTTT; abundance: many; j_gene: TRBJ2-2; d_gene: -; v_gene: TRBV7-2
CDR3aa: CASSELYYEQYF; CDR3nt: TGCGCCAGCAGTGAGTTGTACTACGAGCAGTACTTC; abundance: few; j_gene: TRBJ2-7; d_gene: -; v_gene: TRBV10-2